These T cell receptor beta chains were read from a single sample in a study of blood T cell repertoires in COVID-19. The method was immunoSEQ multiplex PCR; TCRdb's version includes in-frame clones alone and lacks a portion of them. Of a few hundred thousand clones in the sample, 75% to 90% are singletons; the top ten hold 3% to 4%. Sequenced: peripheral blood. The receptors were sampled from a woman between 18 and 29 years old with acute or convalescent COVID-19. Each CDR3 is given without its conserved first and last residue.

TRBJ1-2 | TRBV27 | ASSFSGLEGGYT
TRBJ1-2 | TRBV5-4 | ASSQATNYGYT
TRBJ1-5 | TRBV5-6 | ASSFRGSNQPQH
TRBJ2-5 | TRBV11-1 | ASSLAAGWETQY
TRBJ1-6 | TRBV28 | ASSLAQTGRNSPLH
TRBJ1-5 | TRBV5-1 | ASSLVGGSDSNQPQH
TRBJ2-7 | TRBV4-1 | ASSQEEGTFYEQY
TRBJ2-1 | TRBV2 | ASTGQGNNEQF
TRBJ1-1 | TRBV28 | ASLRGYEAF
TRBJ2-7 | TRBV3-1/TRBV3-2 | ASSQEIAGKAYEQY
TRBJ1-1 | TRBV28 | ASSCIAMDRDTEAF
TRBJ2-5 | TRBV7-3 | ASSPSGGVTQY
TRBJ1-3 | TRBV7-2 | ASSLAAGGVGNTIY
TRBJ1-1 | TRBV4-2 | ASSQDRAVEAF
TRBJ1-4 | TRBV19 | ASRQGKVTTNEKLF
TRBJ2-3 | TRBV2 | ASSPGTSSTDTQY
TRBJ2-3 | TRBV6-6 | ASSYSSGTDTQY
TRBJ1-4 | TRBV4-2 | ASSLTREKLF
TRBJ1-1 | TRBV7-9 | ASSPRTGEAF
TRBJ1-3 | TRBV28 | ASSRQGLGNTIY
TRBJ2-5 | TRBV28 | ASSFTVGRGIGETQY
TRBJ1-4 | TRBV4-2 | ASRGGTNEKLF
TRBJ2-7 | TRBV6-5 | ASSQTGDEQY
TRBJ2-1 | TRBV6-5 | ASSYARDFYNEQF
TRBJ2-5 | TRBV7-3 | ASSWTGTGGGETQY
TRBJ1-1 | TRBV28 | ASRLWGAQNTEAF
TRBJ1-5 | TRBV5-8 | ASSLAGGFSNQPQH
TRBJ1-1 | TRBV28 | ASSLFGGAVVGAF
TRBJ1-5 | TRBV28 | ASSLLGARGDQPQH
TRBJ1-2 | TRBV12-5 | ASADSSPNYGYT
TRBJ1-2 | TRBV5-6 | ASSSTGLSYGYT
TRBJ2-7 | TRBV4-1 | ASSQDEGFRFYEQY
TRBJ1-5 | TRBV27 | ASSPRTAGNQPQH
TRBJ1-4 | TRBV28 | ASTRGGATNEKLF
TRBJ1-5 | TRBV6-2/TRBV6-3 | ASSLGQGASNQPQH
TRBJ2-4 | TRBV5-1 | ASSLGTGGNIQY
TRBJ2-2 | TRBV24-1 | ATSGTGTSGPNTGELF
TRBJ2-1 | TRBV28 | ASTPPSGSYNEQF
TRBJ1-1 | TRBV19 | ASSIGTGRGLNTEAF
TRBJ2-2 | TRBV2 | ASKQREKGGELF
TRBJ2-6 | TRBV9 | ASSVQGSGANVLT
TRBJ1-1 | TRBV5-5 | ASSLTGNTEAF
TRBJ1-5 | TRBV5-1 | ASSAGGIGGGQPQH
TRBJ1-2 | TRBV7-2 | ASSLKRAVGVSGGYT
TRBJ2-7 | TRBV11-2 | ASSLDAGLAASYEQY
TRBJ2-7 | TRBV29-1 | SGSTGQGKKQY
TRBJ1-3 | TRBV4-1 | ASSQAPMSGSGNTIY
TRBJ2-7 | TRBV21-1 | ASSSAREPLSYEQY
TRBJ1-5 | TRBV19 | ASIEQGTSNQPQH
TRBJ1-2 | TRBV18 | ASSPLEGAGDGYT
TRBJ1-1 | TRBV13 | ASSLGPATGGGTEAF
TRBJ1-4 | TRBV12-3/TRBV12-4 | ASGEAVEKLF
TRBJ1-1 | TRBV28 | ASRSPGQGNTEAF